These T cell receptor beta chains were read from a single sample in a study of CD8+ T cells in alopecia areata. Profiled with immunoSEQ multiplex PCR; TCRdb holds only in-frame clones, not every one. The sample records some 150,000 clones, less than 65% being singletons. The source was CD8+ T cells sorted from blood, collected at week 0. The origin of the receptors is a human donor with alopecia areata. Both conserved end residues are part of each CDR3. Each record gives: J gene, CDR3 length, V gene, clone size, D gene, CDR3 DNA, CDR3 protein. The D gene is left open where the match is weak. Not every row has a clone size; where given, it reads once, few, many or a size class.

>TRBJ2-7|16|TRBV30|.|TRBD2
TGTGCCTGGAGTGGGGGACTAGCGGGGAATTCCTACGAGCAGTACTTC
CAWSGGLAGNSYEQYF
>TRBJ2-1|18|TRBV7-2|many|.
TGTGCCAGCAGCTTAGGAATTGCCAGGGATACCTCCTACAATGAGCAGTTCTTC
CASSLGIARDTSYNEQFF
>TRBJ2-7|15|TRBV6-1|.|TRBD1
TGTGCCAGCACCCACTTCGGGACAGGGGGCTACGAGCAGTACTTC
CASTHFGTGGYEQYF
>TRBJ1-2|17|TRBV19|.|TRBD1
TGTGCCAGTAGTACCTATTGGGACAGGTCTGATGGCTATGGCTACACCTTC
CASSTYWDRSDGYGYTF
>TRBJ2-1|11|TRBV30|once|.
TGTGCCTGGAGTGTACTAGGGGAGCAGTTCTTC
CAWSVLGEQFF
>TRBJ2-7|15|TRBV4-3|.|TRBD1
TGCGCCAGCAGCCAAGAGGGGACAGGGGTCTACGAGCAGTACTTC
CASSQEGTGVYEQYF
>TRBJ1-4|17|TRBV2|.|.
TGTGCCAGCAGTGAAAGGAAAAGGCTGGACAGTAATGAAAAACTGTTTTTT
CASSERKRLDSNEKLFF
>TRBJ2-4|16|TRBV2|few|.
TGTGCCAGCAGTCTCCGACTCGTGGGCGTAGAAAACATTCAGTACTTC
CASSLRLVGVENIQYF
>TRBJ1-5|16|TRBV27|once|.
TGTGCCAGCAGTTTACGCCCCGGCGTGGGCAATCAGCCCCAGCATTTT
CASSLRPGVGNQPQHF
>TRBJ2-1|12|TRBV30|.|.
TGTGCCTGGAGAAGGGCCCACAATGAGCAGTTCTTC
CAWRRAHNEQFF
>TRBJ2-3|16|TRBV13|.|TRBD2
TGTGCCAGCAGCGCCGGGACTAGCGGAAGCACAGATACGCAGTATTTT
CASSAGTSGSTDTQYF
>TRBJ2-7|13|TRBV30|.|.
TGTGCCTGGAGTGTAGGTCGGTCCCACGAGCAGTACTTC
CAWSVGRSHEQYF
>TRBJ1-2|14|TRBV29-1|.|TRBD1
TGCAGCGCTAACCAAGGGGACAGGACCCCTGGCTACACCTTC
CSANQGDRTPGYTF
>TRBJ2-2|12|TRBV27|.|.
TGTGCCAGCAGAGAACCTACCGGGGAGCTGTTTTTT
CASREPTGELFF
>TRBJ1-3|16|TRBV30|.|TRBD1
TGTGCCTGGACACCCGGGACAGAGGGTGTAGGAAACACCATATATTTT
CAWTPGTEGVGNTIYF
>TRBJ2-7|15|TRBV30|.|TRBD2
TGTGCCTGGAGTGGGTACCCGGGACTAGACGACGAGCAGTACTTC
CAWSGYPGLDDEQYF
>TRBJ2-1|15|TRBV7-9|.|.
TGTGCCAGCAGCCCCGTTGCAGGGATTCACAATGAGCAGTTCTTC
CASSPVAGIHNEQFF
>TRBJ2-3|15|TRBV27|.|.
TGTGCCACTCAACCTCTGGACGGAAGCACAGATACGCAGTATTTT
CATQPLDGSTDTQYF
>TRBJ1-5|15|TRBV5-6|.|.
TGTGCCAGCAGCTTGTTTTCGGTACGGTTTCAGCCCCAGCATTTT
CASSLFSVRFQPQHF
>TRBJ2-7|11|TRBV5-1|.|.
TGCGCCAGCATCGGGGTTAGCGAGCAGTACTTC
CASIGVSEQYF
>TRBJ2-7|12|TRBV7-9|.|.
TGTGCCAGCAGCTCTCTAACCCACGAGCAGTACTTC
CASSSLTHEQYF
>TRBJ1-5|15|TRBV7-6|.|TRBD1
TGTGCCAGCAGCCTAGGACAGGGCGGGGATCAGCCCCAGCATTTT
CASSLGQGGDQPQHF
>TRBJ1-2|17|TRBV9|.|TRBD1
TGTGCCAGCAGCGTAGTAGGGGGCGGGCCTCCAGGCTATGGCTACACCTTC
CASSVVGGGPPGYGYTF
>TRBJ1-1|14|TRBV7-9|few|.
TGTGCCAGCAGCCCTGTACAGGGGAACACTGAAGCTTTCTTT
CASSPVQGNTEAFF
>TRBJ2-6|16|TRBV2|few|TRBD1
TGTGCCAGCAGTGGGGGACAGGGTGCTGGTGCCAACGTCCTGACTTTC
CASSGGQGAGANVLTF
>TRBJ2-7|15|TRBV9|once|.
TGTGCCAGCAGCGTAGCCCCGGACAGAGCCTACGAGCAGTACTTC
CASSVAPDRAYEQYF
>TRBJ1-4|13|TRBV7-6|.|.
TGTGCCAGCAGCTTAGCTCGGGATGAAAAACTGTTTTTT
CASSLARDEKLFF
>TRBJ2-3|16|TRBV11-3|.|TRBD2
TGTGCCAGCAGCATGTTTAGCGGGGGGCCCACAGATACGCAGTATTTT
CASSMFSGGPTDTQYF
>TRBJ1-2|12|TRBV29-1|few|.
TGCAGCGCGGCGGACAGAGACTATGGCTACACCTTC
CSAADRDYGYTF